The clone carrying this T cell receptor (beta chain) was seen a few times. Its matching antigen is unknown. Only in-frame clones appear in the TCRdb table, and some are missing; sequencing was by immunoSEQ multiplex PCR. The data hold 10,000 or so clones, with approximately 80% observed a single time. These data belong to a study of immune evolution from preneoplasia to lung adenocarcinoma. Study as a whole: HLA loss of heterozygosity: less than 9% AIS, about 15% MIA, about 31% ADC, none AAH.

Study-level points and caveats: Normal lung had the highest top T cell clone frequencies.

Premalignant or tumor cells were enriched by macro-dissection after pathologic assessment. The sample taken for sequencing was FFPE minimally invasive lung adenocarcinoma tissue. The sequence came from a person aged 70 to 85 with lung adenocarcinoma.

CDR3 in amino acids: CASSEVFGEQNSPLHF. DNA for the CDR3: TGTGCCAGCAGTGAAGTATTCGGGGAACAGAATTCACCCCTCCACTTT. The J gene is TRBJ1-6, the V gene TRBV6-1; no reliable D call. Germline V gene lookup returns CDR1 MNHNS and CDR2 SASEGT. CDR3 length: 16 residues. Trimming shortened V by 1 base and J by 7 bases, and 14 bases separated the two germline ends.